The clone carrying this T cell receptor beta chain turned up a few times. Then a second PCR, running roughly 7 to 11 cycles, was carried out with a sample-barcoded 5' primer and a J-beta primer mix. Every sample gave at least 2.5 million paired-end reads containing CDR3. A single record per CDR3 protein comes from TCRdb applying MiXCR to the 5' RACE reads. The data contain over a million distinct CDR3 sequences, 25% of them seen just once; the ten biggest clones take up 0.75%. The data originate from a study of blood T cells in healthy people across ages. The ends lost 0 bases at V and 9 bases at J; junction bases unmatched: 4. The CDR3 is made up of 15 amino acids. The V gene's germline CDR1 is SGHRS and CDR2 YFSETQ. Separately, the same data were catalogued under a study of T cells of mothers and their children. That work contributes: The authors identified no persistent microchimeric T cell clones.

V gene TRBV5-1 combines with J gene TRBJ2-1; 12 positions match TRBD2. The TCR sequence derives from a girl aged 2 to 10 in good health. The sequenced material came from blood. CDR3 region: CASSLGLAGVFEQFF. CDR3 nucleotide sequence: TGCGCCAGCAGCTTGGGACTAGCGGGAGTCTTTGAGCAGTTCTTC.